The rows below give T cell receptor beta chains drawn from one sample of a study of T cells in tumors after PD-1 blockade. Repertoires were generated with immunoSEQ multiplex PCR, while TCRdb's copy carries only in-frame clones and drops some. The sample records around 45,000 clones, 65% to 85% being singletons. The specimen was PBMCs, collected before anti-PD-1 therapy. The receptors derive from a human donor with advanced basal cell or squamous cell carcinoma (not recorded which). The CDR3 runs from the conserved cysteine through the conserved F or W. A D gene is named only where the DNA matches it firmly. Clone size is not always given. Where it is, it says once, few, many or a class for expanded clones.

j_call d_call v_call clone_size cdr3_nt cdr3_aa
TRBJ2-3 TRBD2 TRBV19 many TGTGCCAGTAGTATTCCAGCGGGAGAACGAACGCAGTATTTT CASSIPAGERTQYF
TRBJ2-2 . TRBV13 . TGTGCCAGCAGCTTGCAGGGTACCGGGGAGCTGTTTTTT CASSLQGTGELFF
TRBJ2-7 TRBD1 TRBV7-6 . TGTGCCAGCAGCTCGGGGACAGGAAAATCCTACGAGCAGTACTTC CASSSGTGKSYEQYF
TRBJ1-5 . TRBV5-1 . TGCGCCAGCAGCCCCGACCTTCCTATTAATCAGCCCCAGCATTTT CASSPDLPINQPQHF
TRBJ2-1 . TRBV7-2 . TGTGCCAGCAGCCCCGGATATCCCGACAATGAGCAGTTCTTC CASSPGYPDNEQFF
TRBJ1-3 . TRBV7-8 . TGTGCCAGCAGCCCGGGGGGCCTAGGCTCTGGAAACACCATATATTTT CASSPGGLGSGNTIYF
TRBJ2-3 . TRBV18 . TGTGCCAGCTCACGGATGAGATTGACTGGCACAGATACGCAGTATTTT CASSRMRLTGTDTQYF
TRBJ1-1 . TRBV10-3 once TGTGCCATCGTGAGCACGAGGAACACTGAAGCTTTCTTT CAIVSTRNTEAFF
TRBJ2-1 . TRBV10-3 . TGTGCCATCAACCCGGCGGGATCCTACAATGAGCAGTTCTTC CAINPAGSYNEQFF
TRBJ2-3 . TRBV29-1 . TGCAGCGCCAGGGACAGCACAGATACGCAGTATTTT CSARDSTDTQYF
TRBJ1-1 . TRBV28 . TGTGCCAGCAGTTTAGCGGGTAGGGCCGACACTGAAGCTTTCTTT CASSLAGRADTEAFF
TRBJ1-3 . TRBV10-2 . TGCGCCAGCAAAGGAGGACAGTCCGTCTCTGGAAACACCATATATTTT CASKGGQSVSGNTIYF
TRBJ2-6 TRBD2 TRBV19 . TGTGCCACCATCAGCCGGGGAGGGATGCCGAACTCTGGGGCCAACGTCCTGACTTTC CATISRGGMPNSGANVLTF
TRBJ1-1 . TRBV19 . TGTGCCAGTAGTGCATTTAGGGGGGCTGGCACTGAAGCTTTCTTT CASSAFRGAGTEAFF
TRBJ1-3 . TRBV12-3/TRBV12-4 . TGTGCCAGCAGGGATGGAAACACCATATATTTT CASRDGNTIYF
TRBJ2-3 TRBD2 TRBV7-9 once TGTGCCTGGGGAGGGAGCGGCCTGATCACAGATACGCAGTATTTT CAWGGSGLITDTQYF
TRBJ2-5 . TRBV9 . TGTGCCAGCAGCTCCGGACAGTCTCCAGAGACCCAGTACTTC CASSSGQSPETQYF
TRBJ1-1 . TRBV6-2/TRBV6-3 . TGTGCCAGCAGTTACCCGAGGGGGGTCCGCACTGAAGCTTTCTTT CASSYPRGVRTEAFF
TRBJ1-6 . TRBV6-4 . TGTGCCAGCAGTCGTAGGGGGGATTCACCCCTCCACTTT CASSRRGDSPLHF
TRBJ2-7 TRBD1 TRBV4-1 . TGCGCCAGCAGCCAGGGCCGACAGGGCATATCCTACGAGCAGTACTTC CASSQGRQGISYEQYF
TRBJ2-7 TRBD1 TRBV24-1 . TGTGCCACCAGTGCTGTGACAGGGGACGAGCAGTACTTC CATSAVTGDEQYF
TRBJ2-3 . TRBV19 once TGTGCCAGTAGTATAAACGAGGGGGATACGCAGTATTTT CASSINEGDTQYF
TRBJ2-2 . TRBV7-8 . TGTGCCAGCAGCTTTGTATCCGTGAACACCGGGGAGCTGTTTTTT CASSFVSVNTGELFF
TRBJ2-4 TRBD1 TRBV5-4 . TGTGCCACCCGGGACAGCAAAAACATTCAGTACTTC CATRDSKNIQYF
TRBJ2-1 . TRBV7-2 . TGTGCCAGCAGCCGTTTGGTGGTCGGCAATGAGCAGTTCTTC CASSRLVVGNEQFF
TRBJ1-3 . TRBV9 once TGTGCCCTTAGAGGGGCACATGGAAACACCATATATTTT CALRGAHGNTIYF
TRBJ1-1 . TRBV3-1/TRBV3-2 . TGTGCCAGCAGCCAACTATCCATGAACACTGAAGCTTTCTTT CASSQLSMNTEAFF
TRBJ2-7 . TRBV4-1 once TGCGCCAGCAGCCAAACCGGGACAAGCCTCGAGCAGTACTTC CASSQTGTSLEQYF
TRBJ1-2 . TRBV23-1 . TGCGCCAGCAGGCAGGACACCGGAGCTAACTATGGCTACACCTTC CASRQDTGANYGYTF
TRBJ1-1 . TRBV7-9 . TGTGCCAGCTGCTTCGAGAACACTGAAGCTTTCTTT CASCFENTEAFF
TRBJ2-3 . TRBV7-8 . TGTGCCAGCACCTTGGTTGCGGAGGGGGATACGCAGTATTTT CASTLVAEGDTQYF
TRBJ1-3 . TRBV3-1/TRBV3-2 . TGTGCCAGCAGCCAAGGTGGATTCTCTGGAAACACCATATATTTT CASSQGGFSGNTIYF
TRBJ2-7 . TRBV27 . TGTGCCAGCAGTCACGCGACGGCCACCTACGAGCAGTACTTC CASSHATATYEQYF
TRBJ1-1 TRBD1 TRBV19 . TGTGCCAGTATTATCGGGACAGAGAACACTGAAGCTTTCTTT CASIIGTENTEAFF
TRBJ2-7 . TRBV2 . TGTGCCAGCAATAAACAGTCCTACGAGCAGTACTTC CASNKQSYEQYF
TRBJ2-1 TRBD2 TRBV7-2 . TGTGCCAGCAGAGCCGGGACTAGCGAATACAATGAGCAGTTCTTC CASRAGTSEYNEQFF
TRBJ1-2 TRBD1 TRBV6-5 . TGTGCCAGCAAGGACAGGGGGCTGAACTATGGCTACACCTTC CASKDRGLNYGYTF
TRBJ2-2 . TRBV15 few TGTGCCACCAGCAGAGGGCGGACGGGAACCGGGGAGCTGTTTTTT CATSRGRTGTGELFF
TRBJ2-7 . TRBV2 . TGTGCCAGCCTAGCGACAGGGAGCTCCTACGAGCAGTACTTC CASLATGSSYEQYF
TRBJ2-7 . TRBV20-1 . TGCAGTGCTAGTCCCCCAGGTACAGAGTTTTACGAGCAGTACTTC CSASPPGTEFYEQYF
TRBJ1-2 TRBD1 TRBV19 . TGTGCCAGCGACCAAGGACAGGGGGACTACACCTTC CASDQGQGDYTF
TRBJ2-1 . TRBV5-1 . TGCGCCAGCAGCATCGACTACAAGGGGAATGAGCAGTTCTTC CASSIDYKGNEQFF
TRBJ1-6 . TRBV5-1 . TGCGCCAGCAGCTTGTCAGGGGCCTACAATAATTCACCCCTCCACTTT CASSLSGAYNNSPLHF
TRBJ2-7 . TRBV4-1 few TGCGCCAGCCCCCCCCGGGACACAACTCCCTACGAGCAGTACTTC CASPPRDTTPYEQYF
TRBJ2-7 . TRBV3-1/TRBV3-2 . TGTGCCAGCAGAGGTAAAAACTCGCACCCCTACGAGCAGTACTTC CASRGKNSHPYEQYF
TRBJ1-5 TRBD1 TRBV9 . TGTGCCAGCAGCGTGTCAGGGGGCGCTGGTCAGCCCCAGCATTTT CASSVSGGAGQPQHF